This T cell receptor (beta chain) was sequenced for a study of blood T cell repertoires in COVID-19. The wider study: The United States, Italy and Spain provided the acute and convalescent COVID-19 samples. From T cells, B-cell-depleted T cells, or PBMCs came the material, which was cDNA or gDNA.

V was pared by 3 bases and J by 6 bases, with 11 bases between. The CDR3 is 13 amino acids. Germline V gene data show CDR1 as WNHNN and CDR2 as SYGVQD (reference sequence). Original handling: Amplification from reference gene primers served as the basis for estimated nucleated cell counts. The data were produced by immunoSEQ multiplex PCR, yet TCRdb's version contains in-frame clones alone and is incomplete. V and J calls and clone size are copied from that table; D and trimming were computed from the DNA. The sample has about 530,000 clones; roughly nine tenths are singletons. The source of this sequence is a woman aged 45-60 years with COVID-19, enrolled during active disease. The chain carries TRBV10-1 and TRBJ1-1, with unresolved D. The specimen sequenced was peripheral blood. CDR3 DNA sequence: TGCGCCAGCAGTGATGAGGCCGGGGCTGAAGCTTTCTTT. It translates to CASSDEAGAEAFF.